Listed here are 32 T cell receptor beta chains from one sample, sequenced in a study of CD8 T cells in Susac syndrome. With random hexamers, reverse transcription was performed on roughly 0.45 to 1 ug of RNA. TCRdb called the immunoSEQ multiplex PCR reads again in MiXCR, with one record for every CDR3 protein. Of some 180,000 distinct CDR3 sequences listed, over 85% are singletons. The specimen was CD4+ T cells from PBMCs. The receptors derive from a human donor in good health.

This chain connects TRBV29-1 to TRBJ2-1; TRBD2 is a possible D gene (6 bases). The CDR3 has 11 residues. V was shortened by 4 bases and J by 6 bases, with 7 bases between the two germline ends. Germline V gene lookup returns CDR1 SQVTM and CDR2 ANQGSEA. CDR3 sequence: CSVGLGNEQFF. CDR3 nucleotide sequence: TGCAGCGTTGGACTAGGCAATGAGCAGTTCTTC.

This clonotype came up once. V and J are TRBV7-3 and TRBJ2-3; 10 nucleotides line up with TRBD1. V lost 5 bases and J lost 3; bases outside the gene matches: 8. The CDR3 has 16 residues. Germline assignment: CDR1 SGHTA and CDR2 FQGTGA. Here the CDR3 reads CASSQGRQGATDTQYF. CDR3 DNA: TGTGCCAGCAGCCAGGGCCGACAGGGGGCAACAGATACGCAGTATTTT.

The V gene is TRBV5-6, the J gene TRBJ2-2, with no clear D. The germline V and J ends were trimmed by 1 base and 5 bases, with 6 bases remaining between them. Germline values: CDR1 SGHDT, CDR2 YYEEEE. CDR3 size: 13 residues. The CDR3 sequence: CASSLWDTGELFF. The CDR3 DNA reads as TGTGCCAGCAGCTTGTGGGATACCGGGGAGCTGTTTTTT.

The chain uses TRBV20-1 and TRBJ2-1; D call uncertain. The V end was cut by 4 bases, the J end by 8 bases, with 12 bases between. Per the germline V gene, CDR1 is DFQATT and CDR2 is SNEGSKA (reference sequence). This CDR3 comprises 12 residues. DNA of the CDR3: TGCAGTGCTATGGTCGGGCTCTATGAGCAGTTCTTC. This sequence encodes CSAMVGLYEQFF.

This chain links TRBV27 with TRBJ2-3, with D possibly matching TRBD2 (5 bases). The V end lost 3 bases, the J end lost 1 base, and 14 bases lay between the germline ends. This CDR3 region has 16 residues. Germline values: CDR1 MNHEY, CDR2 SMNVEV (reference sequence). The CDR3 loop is CASSLGADDRTDTQYF. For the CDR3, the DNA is TGTGCCAGCAGTTTGGGAGCGGATGACCGCACAGATACGCAGTATTTT.

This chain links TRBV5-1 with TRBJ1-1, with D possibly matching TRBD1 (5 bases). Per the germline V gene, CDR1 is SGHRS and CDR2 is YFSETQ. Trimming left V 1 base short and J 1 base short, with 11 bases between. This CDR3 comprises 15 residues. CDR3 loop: CASSLSGLGNTEAFF. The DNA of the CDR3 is TGCGCCAGCAGCTTGTCGGGACTCGGGAACACTGAAGCTTTCTTT.

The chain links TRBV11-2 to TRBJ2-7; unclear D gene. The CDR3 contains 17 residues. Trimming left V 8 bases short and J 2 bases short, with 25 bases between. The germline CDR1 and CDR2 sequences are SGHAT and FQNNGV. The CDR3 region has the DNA TGTGCCAGCGGTTACGGCCCAAAAGACATCTTCACCTACGAGCAGTACTTC. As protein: CASGYGPKDIFTYEQYF.

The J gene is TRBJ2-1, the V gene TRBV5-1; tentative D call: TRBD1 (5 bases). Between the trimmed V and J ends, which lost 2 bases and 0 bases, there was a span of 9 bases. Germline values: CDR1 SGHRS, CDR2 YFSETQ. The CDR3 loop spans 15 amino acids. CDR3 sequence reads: CASSFGATSYNEQFF. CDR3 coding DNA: TGCGCCAGCAGCTTTGGGGCGACCTCCTACAATGAGCAGTTCTTC.

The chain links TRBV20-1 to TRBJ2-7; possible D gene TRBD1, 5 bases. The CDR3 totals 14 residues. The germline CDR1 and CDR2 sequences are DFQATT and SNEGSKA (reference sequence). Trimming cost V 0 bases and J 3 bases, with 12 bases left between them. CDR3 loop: CSARDLGQYYEQYF. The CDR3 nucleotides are TGCAGTGCTAGAGATCTGGGGCAGTACTACGAGCAGTACTTC.

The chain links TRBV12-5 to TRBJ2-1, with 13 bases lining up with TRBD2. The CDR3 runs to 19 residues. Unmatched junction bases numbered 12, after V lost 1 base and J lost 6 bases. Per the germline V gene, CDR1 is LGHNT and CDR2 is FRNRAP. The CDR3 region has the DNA TGTGCTAGTGGTTTGGAAAGGACTAGCGGGAGACGGATTACCAATGAGCAGTTCTTC. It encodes CASGLERTSGRRITNEQFF.

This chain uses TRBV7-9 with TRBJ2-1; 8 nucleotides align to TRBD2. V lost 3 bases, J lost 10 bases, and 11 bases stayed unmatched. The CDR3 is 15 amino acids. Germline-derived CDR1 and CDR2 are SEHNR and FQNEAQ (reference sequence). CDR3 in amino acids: CASSFTGGPSGEQFF. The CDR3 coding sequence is TGTGCCAGCAGCTTCACGGGAGGGCCCTCGGGCGAGCAGTTCTTC.

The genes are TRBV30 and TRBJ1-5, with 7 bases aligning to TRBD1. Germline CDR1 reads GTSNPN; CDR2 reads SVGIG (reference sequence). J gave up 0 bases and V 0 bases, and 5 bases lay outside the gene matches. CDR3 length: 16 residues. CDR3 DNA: TGTGCCTGGAGTGTATTAGGGACAGATAGCAATCAGCCCCAGCATTTT. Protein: CAWSVLGTDSNQPQHF.

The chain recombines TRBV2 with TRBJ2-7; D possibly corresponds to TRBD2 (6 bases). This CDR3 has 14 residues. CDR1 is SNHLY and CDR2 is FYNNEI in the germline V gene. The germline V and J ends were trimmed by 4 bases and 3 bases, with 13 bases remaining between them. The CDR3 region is CASSVPRGNYEQYF. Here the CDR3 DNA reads TGTGCCAGCAGTGTACCGCGGGGAAACTACGAGCAGTACTTC.

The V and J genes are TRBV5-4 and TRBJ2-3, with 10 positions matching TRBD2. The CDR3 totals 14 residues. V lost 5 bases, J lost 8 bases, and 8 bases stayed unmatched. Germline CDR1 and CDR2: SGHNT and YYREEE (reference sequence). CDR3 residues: CASRIGTSESTQYF. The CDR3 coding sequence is TGTGCCAGCAGAATCGGGACTAGCGAGAGTACGCAGTATTTT. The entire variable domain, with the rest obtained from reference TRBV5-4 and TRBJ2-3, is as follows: ETGVTQSPTHLIKTRGQQVTLRCSSQSGHNTVSWYQQALGQGPQFIFQYYREEENGRGNFPPRFSGLQFPNYSSELNVNALELDDSALYLCASRIGTSESTQYFGPGTRLTVL.

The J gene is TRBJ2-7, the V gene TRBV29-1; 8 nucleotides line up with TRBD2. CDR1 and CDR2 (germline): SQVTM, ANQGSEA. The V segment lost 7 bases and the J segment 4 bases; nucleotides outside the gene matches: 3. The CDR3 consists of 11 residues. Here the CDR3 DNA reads TGCAGCGCCGGACTAGCTTACGAGCAGTACTTC. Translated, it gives CSAGLAYEQYF.

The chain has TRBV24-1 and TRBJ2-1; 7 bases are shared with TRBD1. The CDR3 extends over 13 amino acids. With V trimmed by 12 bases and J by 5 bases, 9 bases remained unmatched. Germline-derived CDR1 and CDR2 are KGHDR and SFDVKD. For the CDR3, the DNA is TGTGCCTCGGCGACAGGGCCCAACAATGAGCAGTTCTTC. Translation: CASATGPNNEQFF.

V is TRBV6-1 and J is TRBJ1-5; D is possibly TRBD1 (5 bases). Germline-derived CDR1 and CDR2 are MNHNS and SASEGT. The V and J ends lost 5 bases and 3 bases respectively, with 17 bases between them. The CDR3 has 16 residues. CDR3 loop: CASSPLPQGFNQPQHF. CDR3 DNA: TGTGCCAGCAGTCCCCTGCCGCAGGGCTTCAATCAGCCCCAGCATTTT.

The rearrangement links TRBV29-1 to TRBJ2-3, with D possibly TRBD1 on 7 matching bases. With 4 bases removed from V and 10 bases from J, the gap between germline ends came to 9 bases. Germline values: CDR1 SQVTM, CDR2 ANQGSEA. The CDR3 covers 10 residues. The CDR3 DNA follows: TGCAGCGTTGTCAGGGGGGCGCAGTATTTT. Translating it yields CSVVRGAQYF.

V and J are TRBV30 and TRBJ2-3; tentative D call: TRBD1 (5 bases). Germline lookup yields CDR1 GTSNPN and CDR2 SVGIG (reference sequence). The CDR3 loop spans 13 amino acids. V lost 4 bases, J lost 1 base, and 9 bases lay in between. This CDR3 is CAWKWGGTDTQYF. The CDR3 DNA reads TGTGCCTGGAAATGGGGCGGCACAGATACGCAGTATTTT.

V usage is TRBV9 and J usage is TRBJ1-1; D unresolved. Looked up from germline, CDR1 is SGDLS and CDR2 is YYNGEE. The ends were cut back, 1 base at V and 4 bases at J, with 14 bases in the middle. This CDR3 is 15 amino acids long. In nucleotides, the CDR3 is TGTGCCAGCAGCGTAACAGAGGGCGGAGGCACTGAAGCTTTCTTT. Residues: CASSVTEGGGTEAFF.

CDR3: CASSYGDSGSGYTF. The CDR3 nucleotides are TGTGCCAGCAGTTACGGGGACAGTGGCTCTGGCTACACCTTC. The V and J genes are TRBV6-2 or TRBV6-3 and TRBJ1-2, with 7 bases aligning to TRBD1. CDR3 length: 14 amino acids. Trimming at V came to 2 bases and at J to 7 bases, leaving 7 bases not matched to a gene. CDR1 MNHEY and CDR2 SVGEGT come from the germline V gene.

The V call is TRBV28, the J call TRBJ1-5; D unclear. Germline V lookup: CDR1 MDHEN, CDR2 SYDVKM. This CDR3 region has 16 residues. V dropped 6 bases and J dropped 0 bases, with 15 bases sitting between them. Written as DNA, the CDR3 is TGTGCCAGCAGCTGGCCGGCGCCCTATAGCAATCAGCCCCAGCATTTT. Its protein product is CASSWPAPYSNQPQHF.

Written as DNA, the CDR3 is TGCGCCAGCAGCTTGGCTTTGGACAATGAGCAGTTCTTC. This translates into CASSLALDNEQFF. The chain couples TRBV5-1 to TRBJ2-1; D remains unclear. The germline V and J ends were trimmed by 0 bases and 5 bases, with 6 bases remaining between them. Germline V lookup: CDR1 SGHRS, CDR2 YFSETQ. CDR3 size: 13 residues.

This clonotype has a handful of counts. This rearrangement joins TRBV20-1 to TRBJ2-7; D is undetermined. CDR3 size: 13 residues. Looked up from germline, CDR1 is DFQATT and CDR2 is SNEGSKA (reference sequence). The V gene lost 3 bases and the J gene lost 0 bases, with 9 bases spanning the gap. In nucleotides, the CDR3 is TGCAGTGCTAGTAATCCTAGCTCCTACGAGCAGTACTTC. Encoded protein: CSASNPSSYEQYF.

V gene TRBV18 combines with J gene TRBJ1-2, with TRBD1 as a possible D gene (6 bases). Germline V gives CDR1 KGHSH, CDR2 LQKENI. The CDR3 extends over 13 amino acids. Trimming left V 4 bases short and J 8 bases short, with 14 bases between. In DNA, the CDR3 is TGTGCCAGCTCACATAACAGGGCTACGGGCTACACCTTC. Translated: CASSHNRATGYTF.

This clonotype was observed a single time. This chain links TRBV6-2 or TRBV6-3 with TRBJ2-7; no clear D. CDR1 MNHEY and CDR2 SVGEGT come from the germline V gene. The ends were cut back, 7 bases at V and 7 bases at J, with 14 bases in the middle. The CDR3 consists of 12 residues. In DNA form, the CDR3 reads TGTGCCAGCACCAACTACGGTTGGGAGCAGTACTTC. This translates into CASTNYGWEQYF.

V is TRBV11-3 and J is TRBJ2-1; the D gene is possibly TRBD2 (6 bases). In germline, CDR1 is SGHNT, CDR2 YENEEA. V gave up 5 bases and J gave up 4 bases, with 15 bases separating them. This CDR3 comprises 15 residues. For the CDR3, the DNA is TGTGCCAGCAGCGACAATAGCGGAAAGTACAATGAGCAGTTCTTC. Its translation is CASSDNSGKYNEQFF. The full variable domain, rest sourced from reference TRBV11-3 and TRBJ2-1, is EAGVVQSPRYKIIEKKQPVAFWCNPISGHNTLYWYLQNLGQGPELLIRYENEEAVDDSQLPKDRFSAERLKGVDSTLKIQPAELGDSAVYLCASSDNSGKYNEQFFGPGTRLTVL.

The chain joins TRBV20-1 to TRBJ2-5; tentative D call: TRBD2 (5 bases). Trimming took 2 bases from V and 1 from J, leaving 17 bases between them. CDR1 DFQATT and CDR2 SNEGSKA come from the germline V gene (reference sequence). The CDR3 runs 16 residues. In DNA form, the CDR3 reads TGCAGTGCTAGACCCGGGCTGAGGGTGTTCCAAGAGACCCAGTACTTC. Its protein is CSARPGLRVFQETQYF.

The CDR3 DNA is TGCAGCGCGACCGGGACTAGCGCTTACAATGAGCAGTTCTTC. It translates to CSATGTSAYNEQFF. The chain has TRBV29-1 and TRBJ2-1; 10 bases are shared with TRBD2. V dropped 7 bases and J dropped 4; count of bases not matched to a gene: 7. This CDR3 spans 14 amino acids. Germline loops: CDR1 SQVTM, CDR2 ANQGSEA.

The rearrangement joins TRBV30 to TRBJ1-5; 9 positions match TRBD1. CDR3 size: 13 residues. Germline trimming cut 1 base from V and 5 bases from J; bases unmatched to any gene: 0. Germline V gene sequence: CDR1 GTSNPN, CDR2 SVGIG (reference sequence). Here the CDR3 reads CAWSGDRDQPQHF. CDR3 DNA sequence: TGTGCCTGGAGTGGGGACAGGGATCAGCCCCAGCATTTT.

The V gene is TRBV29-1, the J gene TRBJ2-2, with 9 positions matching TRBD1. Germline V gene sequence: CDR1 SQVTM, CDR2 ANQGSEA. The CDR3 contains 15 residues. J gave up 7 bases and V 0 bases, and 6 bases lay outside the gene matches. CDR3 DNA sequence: TGCAGCGTTGAAGAGTACAGGGGGCTTGGCGGGGAGCTGTTTTTT. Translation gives CSVEEYRGLGGELFF.

The CDR3 DNA sequence: TGTGCCAGCAGTTACCCCCCTCGGGGCAATCAGCCCCAGCATTTT. Translating gives CASSYPPRGNQPQHF. V usage is TRBV6-2 or TRBV6-3 and J usage is TRBJ1-5, with D uncertain. The CDR3 sequence is 15 residues long. Trimming left V 2 bases short and J 2 bases short, with 10 bases between. Germline lookup yields CDR1 MNHEY and CDR2 SVGEGT.